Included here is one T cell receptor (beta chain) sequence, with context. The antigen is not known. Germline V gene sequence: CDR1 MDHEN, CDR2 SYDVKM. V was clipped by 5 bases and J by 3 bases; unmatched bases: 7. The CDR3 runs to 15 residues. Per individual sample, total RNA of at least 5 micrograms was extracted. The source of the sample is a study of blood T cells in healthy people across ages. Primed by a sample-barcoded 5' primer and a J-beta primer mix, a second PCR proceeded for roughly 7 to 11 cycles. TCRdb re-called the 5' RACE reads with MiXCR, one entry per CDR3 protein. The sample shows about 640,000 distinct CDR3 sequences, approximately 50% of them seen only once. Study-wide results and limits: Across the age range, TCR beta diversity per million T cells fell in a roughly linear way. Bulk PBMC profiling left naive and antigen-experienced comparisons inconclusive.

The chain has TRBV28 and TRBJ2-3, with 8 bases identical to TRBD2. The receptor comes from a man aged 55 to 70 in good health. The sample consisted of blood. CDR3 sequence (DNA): TGTGCCAGCAGTCGTCGGGGGGGGCCTACAGATACGCAGTATTTT. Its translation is CASSRRGGPTDTQYF.